This T cell receptor (beta chain) originates from a study of blood T cell repertoires in COVID-19. Across the study: The United States, Italy and Spain supplied acute and convalescent COVID-19 samples.

Some clones are missing from TCRdb's copy, which holds only in-frame ones; the method was immunoSEQ multiplex PCR. The sample lists 250,000 to 300,000 clones; over 85% were seen once. The CDR3 is 13 amino acids. The junction had 9 bases not matched to a gene; V was cut back by 9 bases and J by 5 bases. The germline gives CDR1 KGHDR, CDR2 SFDVKD. Enrollees, about 18 to 95 years old, lived in about two dozen US areas. Among Cohort 3 donors, those recovered had two negative PCRs, clearance, or symptom resolution. Sample: PBMCs or T cells enriched from blood (not recorded which). The receptor was isolated from a woman aged 60-75 years who had recovered from COVID-19. The chain couples TRBV24-1 to TRBJ2-7, with 7 positions matching TRBD2. This CDR3 is CATASGVLNEQYF. In DNA, the CDR3 is TGTGCCACCGCAAGCGGGGTGCTAAACGAGCAGTACTTC.